The sequence of this TCR beta chain was determined in a study of CXCR3-negative and CXCR3-positive naive CD8 T cells. Findings and limits, study-wide: TRBV-TRBJ usage matched between naive CXCR3-negative and CXCR3-positive cells but not between memory cells. CXCR3-expressing naive cells carried TRB CDR3s more hydrophobic than those of CXCR3-negative naive cells.

With regard to this clonotype: Its antigen is still unknown.

cDNA libraries for TRB were generated by 5' RACE incorporating UMI labels. TCRdb reprocessed the 5' RACE reads, with one entry per CDR3 protein and no DNA. The sample totals 50,000 to 70,000 distinct CDR3 sequences; its top ten clones hold 0.5% to 0.6%. Per the germline V gene, CDR1 is SGHVS and CDR2 is FQNEAQ. The CDR3 is 15 amino acids. Sequencing used naive CXCR3+ CD8+ T cells from blood. Subset: CD45RO-CCR7+CD27+CD95- naive CD8+ T cells expressing CXCR3 (TNR3+). The chain uses TRBV7-8 and TRBJ2-5. The receptor's source is a human donor in good health. Some clones in this sample may be carry-over from other donors' samples. The CDR3 is CASSLGVFGQETQYF.